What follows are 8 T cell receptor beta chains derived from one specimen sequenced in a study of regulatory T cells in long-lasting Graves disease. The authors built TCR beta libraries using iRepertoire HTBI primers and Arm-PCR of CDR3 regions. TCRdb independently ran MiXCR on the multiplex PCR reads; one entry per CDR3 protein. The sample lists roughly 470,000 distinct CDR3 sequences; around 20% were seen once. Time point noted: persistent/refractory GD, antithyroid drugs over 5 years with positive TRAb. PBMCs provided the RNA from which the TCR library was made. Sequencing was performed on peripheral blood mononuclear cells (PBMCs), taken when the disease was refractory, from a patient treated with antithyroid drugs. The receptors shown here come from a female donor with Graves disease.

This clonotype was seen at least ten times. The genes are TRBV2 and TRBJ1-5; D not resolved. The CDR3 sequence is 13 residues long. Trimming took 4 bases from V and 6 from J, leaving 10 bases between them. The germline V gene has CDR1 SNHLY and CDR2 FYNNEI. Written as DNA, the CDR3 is TGTGCCAGCAGTGTTTCGGAAGCTCAGCCCCAGCATTTT. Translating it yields CASSVSEAQPQHF.

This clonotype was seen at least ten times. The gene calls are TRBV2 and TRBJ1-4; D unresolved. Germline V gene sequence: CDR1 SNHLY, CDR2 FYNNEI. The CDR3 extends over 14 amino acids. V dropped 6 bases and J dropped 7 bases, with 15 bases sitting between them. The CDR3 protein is CASRDRGSGEKLFF. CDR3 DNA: TGTGCCAGCAGAGACCGTGGGAGCGGTGAAAAACTGTTTTTT.

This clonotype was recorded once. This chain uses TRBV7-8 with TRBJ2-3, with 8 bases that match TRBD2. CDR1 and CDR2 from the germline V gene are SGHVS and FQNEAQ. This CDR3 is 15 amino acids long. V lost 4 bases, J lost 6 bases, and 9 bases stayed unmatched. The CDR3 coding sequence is TGTGCCAGCAGCTCACTTGGACTAGCTTCTGATACGCAGTATTTT. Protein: CASSSLGLASDTQYF.

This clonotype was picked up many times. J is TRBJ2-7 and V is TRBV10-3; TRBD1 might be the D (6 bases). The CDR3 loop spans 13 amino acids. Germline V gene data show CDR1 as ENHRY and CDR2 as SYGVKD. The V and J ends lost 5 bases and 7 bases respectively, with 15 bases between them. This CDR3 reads CAISTGFRDEQYF. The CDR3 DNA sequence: TGTGCCATCAGTACAGGGTTCCGGGATGAGCAGTACTTC.

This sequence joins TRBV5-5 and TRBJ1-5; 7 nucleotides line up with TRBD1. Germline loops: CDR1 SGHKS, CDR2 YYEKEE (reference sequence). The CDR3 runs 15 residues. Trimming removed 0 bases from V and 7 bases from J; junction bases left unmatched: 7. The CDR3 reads CASSLEGGAWQPQHF. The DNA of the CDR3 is TGTGCCAGCAGCTTGGAAGGGGGCGCCTGGCAGCCCCAGCATTTT.

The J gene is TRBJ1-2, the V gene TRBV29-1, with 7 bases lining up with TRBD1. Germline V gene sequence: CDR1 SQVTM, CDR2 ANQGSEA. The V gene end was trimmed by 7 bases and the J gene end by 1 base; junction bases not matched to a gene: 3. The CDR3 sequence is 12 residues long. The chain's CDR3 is CSAGGSNYGYTF. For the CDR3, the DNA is TGCAGCGCAGGGGGTAGTAACTATGGCTACACCTTC. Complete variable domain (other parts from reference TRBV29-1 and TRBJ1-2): SAVISQKPSRDICQRGTSLTIQCQVDSQVTMMFWYRQQPGQSLTLIATANQGSEATYESGFVIDKFPISRPNLTFSTLTVSNMSPEDSSIYLCSAGGSNYGYTFGSGTRLTVV.

For the CDR3, the DNA is TGCGCCAGCAGCTACAATTACGGGGGCCCCTCCTACGAGCAGTACTTC. It encodes CASSYNYGGPSYEQYF. The rearrangement joins TRBV5-1 to TRBJ2-7; D is possibly TRBD1 or TRBD2 (6 bases each). V was shortened by 3 bases and J by 0 bases, with 16 bases between the two germline ends. The CDR3 is made up of 16 amino acids. CDR1 and CDR2 from the germline V gene are SGHRS and YFSETQ.

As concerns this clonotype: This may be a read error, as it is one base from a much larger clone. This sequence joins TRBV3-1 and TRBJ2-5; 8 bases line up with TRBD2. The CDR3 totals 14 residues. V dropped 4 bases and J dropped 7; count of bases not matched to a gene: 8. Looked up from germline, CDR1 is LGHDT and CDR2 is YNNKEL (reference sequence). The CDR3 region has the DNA TGTGCCAGCAGCCCGGGACTAGTGGGAATGACCCAGTACTTC. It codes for CASSPGLVGMTQYF.